One and the same sample provided the 5 T cell receptor beta chains below, sequenced in a study of cytomegalovirus exposure and HLA in healthy donors. The data were produced by immunoSEQ multiplex PCR, yet TCRdb's version contains in-frame clones alone and is incomplete. The table records fewer than 350,000 clones, 70% to 90% of them present only once. The sample taken for sequencing was PBMCs. Receptors originate from a young woman in good health and CMV-seronegative.

This sequence joins TRBV6-5 and TRBJ1-2, with 8 bases matching TRBD1. Germline V lookup: CDR1 MNHEY, CDR2 SVGAGI. The CDR3 is 14 amino acids. V shed 6 bases and J 0 bases; nucleotides not matched to a gene: 3. CDR3 nucleotides: TGTGCCAGCAGAGGGACAGGAACTAACTATGGCTACACCTTC. It is translated as CASRGTGTNYGYTF.

The rearrangement links TRBV27 to TRBJ2-1; 7 nucleotides agree with TRBD1. J was trimmed by 0 bases and V by 7 bases; bases with no gene match: 15. CDR1 and CDR2 from the germline V gene are MNHEY and SMNVEV (reference sequence). This CDR3 contains 18 residues. The CDR3 DNA follows: TGTGCCAGCACTTTTCGGGACAGAAAACGGAGCTCCTACAATGAGCAGTTCTTC. It translates to CASTFRDRKRSSYNEQFF.

This chain connects TRBV7-2 to TRBJ2-6, with 10 bases matching TRBD1. This CDR3 contains 16 residues. Germline values: CDR1 SGHTA, CDR2 FQGNSA. Unmatched junction bases numbered 3, after V lost 5 bases and J lost 2 bases. This CDR3 is CASSSGTGAGANVLTF. The CDR3 DNA sequence: TGTGCCAGCAGCAGCGGGACAGGGGCTGGGGCCAACGTCCTGACTTTC. Combining the CDR3 with reference TRBV7-2 and TRBJ2-6 gives the whole variable domain GAGVSQSPSNKVTEKGKDVELRCDPISGHTALYWYRQSLGQGLEFLIYFQGNSAPDKSGLPSDRFSAERTGGSVSTLTIQRTQQEDSAVYLCASSSGTGAGANVLTFGAGSRLTVL.

The chain has TRBV9 and TRBJ2-5; 8 positions agree with TRBD2. Germline trimming cut 5 bases from V and 3 bases from J; bases unmatched to any gene: 12. Germline V gives CDR1 SGDLS, CDR2 YYNGEE. CDR3 length: 16 residues. CDR3 coding DNA: TGTGCCAGCAGGAACGAGGGTGATAGCGGGGAAGAGACCCAGTACTTC. Encoded protein: CASRNEGDSGEETQYF.

CDR3 coding DNA: TGTGCCAGCAGTGAACTAGCGGGAACACTCACAGATACGCAGTATTTT. Translated: CASSELAGTLTDTQYF. This sequence joins TRBV6-1 and TRBJ2-3; 9 nucleotides match TRBD2. The CDR3 contains 16 residues. CDR1 and CDR2 from the germline V gene are MNHNS and SASEGT. Unmatched junction bases numbered 5, after V lost 2 bases and J lost 2 bases.